This entry is about one T cell receptor (beta chain). The data are from a study of blood T cell repertoires in COVID-19. Background on the study: Nucleic acid was either cDNA or gDNA, and it came from T cells, B-cell-depleted T cells, or PBMCs.

TCRdb's table, derived via immunoSEQ multiplex PCR, lists solely in-frame clones and lacks some. The data show some 120,000 clones, with more than 75% seen just once and 4.6% held by the top ten. This TCR came from a man in his 60s with COVID-19, enrolled during active disease. Sequenced sample: peripheral blood.

The CDR3 is CASGPRQGRNNSPLHF. The CDR3 region has the DNA TGTGCTAGTGGCCCTAGACAGGGGAGAAATAATTCACCCCTCCACTTT. This chain links TRBV12-5 with TRBJ1-6; 8 bases are a match to TRBD1. CDR1 and CDR2 from the germline V gene are LGHNT and FRNRAP. The CDR3 loop spans 16 amino acids. Unmatched junction bases numbered 9, after V lost 6 bases and J lost 5 bases.